Listed below are T cell receptor beta chains from one sample, sequenced in a study of vaccination effects on CD4 cells after COVID-19. These receptors' targets are unknown. TCRdb's table, derived via immunoSEQ multiplex PCR, lists solely in-frame clones and lacks some. The sample includes under 55,000 clones, roughly three quarters seen only once; the top ten take more than 5%. The sample in question was CD4+ T cells from PBMCs cultured with HCoV-OC43 spike peptides, obtained before COVID-19 vaccination. These receptors originate from a human donor who received a COVID-19 vaccine. Both conserved end residues are part of each CDR3. D genes are given only for firm matches.

d_call	v_call	j_call	cdr3_aa	cdr3_nt
TRBD1	TRBV3-1/TRBV3-2	TRBJ2-2	CASTLLGQGTGELFF	TGTGCTTCGACCCTACTGGGACAGGGAACCGGGGAGCTGTTTTTT
TRBD1	TRBV4-1	TRBJ2-1	CASSQDIFAGGLRRFF	TGCGCCAGCAGCCAAGATATCTTCGCAGGGGGCTTGAGGCGGTTCTTC
NA	TRBV6-4	TRBJ2-1	CASREGGEQFF	TGTGCCAGTAGGGAGGGGGGTGAGCAGTTCTTC
NA	TRBV12-3/TRBV12-4	TRBJ1-3	CASSRISGNTIYF	TGTGCCAGCAGCAGGATCTCTGGAAACACCATATATTTT
TRBD1	TRBV6-5	TRBJ2-5	CASRTGTAKETQYF	TGTGCCAGCAGGACCGGGACAGCGAAAGAGACCCAGTACTTC
NA	TRBV10-3	TRBJ2-5	CAISPGEETQYF	TGTGCCATCAGTCCGGGGGAAGAGACCCAGTACTTC
NA	TRBV18	TRBJ1-2	CASSPWTDSNYGYTF	TGTGCCAGCTCACCATGGACAGACTCTAACTATGGCTACACCTTC
NA	TRBV28	TRBJ1-2	CASGGGRYGYTF	TGTGCCAGCGGCGGGGGTCGGTATGGCTACACCTTC
NA	TRBV28	TRBJ2-3	CASSLQDTQYF	TGTGCCAGCAGTCTGCAGGATACGCAGTATTTT
TRBD1	TRBV28	TRBJ1-5	CATRQGAGNQPQHF	TGTGCCACCCGACAGGGGGCCGGCAATCAGCCCCAGCATTTT
TRBD2	TRBV7-3	TRBJ2-5	CASRRKRGEQETQYF	TGTGCCAGCAGACGTAAGCGGGGGGAGCAAGAGACCCAGTACTTC
TRBD1	TRBV27	TRBJ2-1	CASSSPGQGAYEQFF	TGTGCCAGCAGTTCGCCGGGACAGGGGGCCTATGAGCAGTTCTTC
TRBD2	TRBV28	TRBJ2-5	CASAYGGAETQYF	TGTGCCAGCGCCTACGGGGGGGCCGAGACCCAGTACTTC
NA	TRBV19	TRBJ2-5	CASASLSTASQETQYF	TGTGCCAGTGCCTCCCTCTCCACAGCGTCTCAAGAGACCCAGTACTTC
NA	TRBV6-5	TRBJ1-1	CASRLTRALNTEAFF	TGTGCCAGCAGGTTAACAAGGGCTTTGAACACTGAAGCTTTCTTT
NA	TRBV7-2	TRBJ2-5	CASSSKGAETQYF	TGTGCCAGCAGCTCCAAGGGAGCGGAGACCCAGTACTTC
NA	TRBV5-5	TRBJ2-2	CASSRAGTGELFF	TGTGCCAGCAGCCGCGCCGGCACCGGGGAGCTGTTTTTT
TRBD1	TRBV3-1/TRBV3-2	TRBJ2-5	CASRPTGGETQYF	TGTGCCAGCAGACCTACAGGGGGCGAGACCCAGTACTTC
NA	TRBV3-1/TRBV3-2	TRBJ2-5	CASSQPRGRARTKETQYF	TGTGCCAGCAGCCAACCCCGGGGCAGAGCCAGAACAAAAGAGACCCAGTACTTC
TRBD1	TRBV20-1	TRBJ1-5	CSASPGTGFGEPQHF	TGCAGTGCGAGTCCCGGGACAGGGTTCGGGGAGCCCCAGCATTTT
NA	TRBV4-2	TRBJ2-1	CASSQDAAGSYNEQFF	TGTGCCAGCAGCCAAGATGCGGCAGGGTCCTACAATGAGCAGTTCTTC
NA	TRBV5-4	TRBJ2-2	CASSLGYGGPANTGELFF	TGTGCCAGCAGCTTAGGTTACGGCGGACCTGCGAACACCGGGGAGCTGTTTTTT